This entry features one T cell receptor beta chain sequence. As yet, its antigen is unknown. Germline CDR1 and CDR2: MDHEN and SYDVKM. The CDR3 has 20 residues. Trimming left V 1 base short and J 8 bases short, with 30 bases between. Sample-barcoded 5' priming and a J-beta primer mix drove a second PCR of roughly 6 to 12 cycles. A 12-random-nucleotide template-switch adaptor tagged each cDNA molecule. TCRdb independently ran MiXCR on the 5' RACE reads; one entry per CDR3 protein. The sample holds roughly 2 million distinct CDR3 sequences, about 50% seen once. This sample is drawn from a study of blood T cells in healthy people across ages. Total RNA amounts of at least 6 micrograms were extracted per sample. Overall study findings and caveats: Whereas aged donors had fewer naive CD4+ cells, long-lived donors had more of them and higher diversity.

The V gene is TRBV28, the J gene TRBJ2-1; a possible D gene is TRBD2 (6 bases). This clonotype was obtained from a woman aged 40 to 50 in good health. The sample taken for sequencing was blood. This CDR3 is CASSLSGLRVQRAEPDEQFF. CDR3 coding DNA: TGTGCCAGCAGTTTATCTGGACTAAGGGTCCAGCGAGCGGAGCCAGATGAGCAGTTCTTC.